This T cell receptor beta chain is drawn from a study of human T cells and chemical hapten exposure. TCRdb used MiXCR to reprocess the RACE reads, holding one entry per CDR3 protein. The sample carries 150,000 to 200,000 distinct CDR3 sequences, roughly 26% recorded once. Regarding time point: patch test 3, about 24 weeks after DPC sensitization. Treatment specified: therapeutic diphenylcyclopropenone sensitization with weekly scalp DPC. Researchers sampled blood before each patch test went on. The CDR3 covers 14 residues. CDR1 and CDR2 from the germline V gene are SGHRS and YFSETQ. V was pared by 2 bases and J by 7 bases, with 13 bases between.

The sequencing used whole blood, collected in connection with sensitization to the hapten diphenylcyclopropenone (DPC). This TCR came from a young woman with alopecia areata. Some clones in this sample may be carry-over from other donors' samples. The V call is TRBV5-1, the J call TRBJ2-1; a weak D match, TRBD2 (6 bases). The CDR3 bases are TGCGCCAGCAGCTTTAAGGGACTTACTAATGAGCAGTTCTTC. Protein product: CASSFKGLTNEQFF.